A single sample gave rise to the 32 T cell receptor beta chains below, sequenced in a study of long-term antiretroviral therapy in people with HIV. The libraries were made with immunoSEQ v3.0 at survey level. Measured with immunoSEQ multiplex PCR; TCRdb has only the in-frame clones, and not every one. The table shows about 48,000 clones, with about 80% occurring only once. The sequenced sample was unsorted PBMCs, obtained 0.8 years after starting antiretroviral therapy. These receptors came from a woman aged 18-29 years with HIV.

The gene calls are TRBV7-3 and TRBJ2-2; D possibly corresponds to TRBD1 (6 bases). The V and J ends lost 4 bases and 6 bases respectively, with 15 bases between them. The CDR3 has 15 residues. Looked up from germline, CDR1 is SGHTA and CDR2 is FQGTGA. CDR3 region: CASSSSGTLSGELFF. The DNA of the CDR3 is TGTGCCAGCAGCTCCTCCGGGACACTGTCCGGGGAGCTGTTTTTT. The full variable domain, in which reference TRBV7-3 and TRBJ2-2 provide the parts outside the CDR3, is GAGVSQTPSNKVTEKGKYVELRCDPISGHTALYWYRQSLGQGPEFLIYFQGTGAADDSGLPNDRFFAVRPEGSVSTLKIQRTERGDSAVYLCASSSSGTLSGELFFGEGSRLTVL.

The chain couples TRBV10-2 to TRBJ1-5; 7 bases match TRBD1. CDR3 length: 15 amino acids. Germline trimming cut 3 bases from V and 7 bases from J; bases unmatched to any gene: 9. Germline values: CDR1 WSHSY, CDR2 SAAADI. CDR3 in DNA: TGCGCCAGCAGTGATACAGGGGTGCTGGAACAGCCCCAGCATTTT. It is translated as CASSDTGVLEQPQHF.

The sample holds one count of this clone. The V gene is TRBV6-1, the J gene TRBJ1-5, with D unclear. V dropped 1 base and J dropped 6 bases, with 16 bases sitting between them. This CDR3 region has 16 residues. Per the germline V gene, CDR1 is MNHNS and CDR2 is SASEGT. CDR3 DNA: TGTGCCAGCAGTGAAGACGGGAACATAGGTCCTCAGCCCCAGCATTTT. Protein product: CASSEDGNIGPQPQHF.

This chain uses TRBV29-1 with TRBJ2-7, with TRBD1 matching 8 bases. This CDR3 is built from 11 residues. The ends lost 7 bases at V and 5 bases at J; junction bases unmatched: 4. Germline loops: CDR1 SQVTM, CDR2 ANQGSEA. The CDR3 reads CSGRQGNEQYF. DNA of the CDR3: TGCAGCGGAAGACAGGGGAACGAGCAGTACTTC.

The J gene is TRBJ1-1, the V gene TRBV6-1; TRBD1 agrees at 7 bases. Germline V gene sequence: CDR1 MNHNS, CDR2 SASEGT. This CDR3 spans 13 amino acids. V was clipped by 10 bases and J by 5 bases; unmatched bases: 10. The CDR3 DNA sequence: TGTGCCACCTCGTCGCAGGGGGGGACTGAAGCTTTCTTT. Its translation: CATSSQGGTEAFF.

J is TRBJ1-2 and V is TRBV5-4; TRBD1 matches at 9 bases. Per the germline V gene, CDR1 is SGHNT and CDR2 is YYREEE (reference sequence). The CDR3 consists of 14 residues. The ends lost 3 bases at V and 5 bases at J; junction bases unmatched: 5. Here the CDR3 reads CASSSDRGEYGYTF. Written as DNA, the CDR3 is TGTGCCAGCAGCTCCGACAGGGGGGAGTATGGCTACACCTTC.

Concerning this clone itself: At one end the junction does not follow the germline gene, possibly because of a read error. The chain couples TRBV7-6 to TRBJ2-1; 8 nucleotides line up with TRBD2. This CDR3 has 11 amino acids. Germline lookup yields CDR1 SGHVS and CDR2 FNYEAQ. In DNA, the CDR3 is TGTGCCAGCAGCTCGGGACTAGATTTGCTCTTC. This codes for CASSSGLDLLF. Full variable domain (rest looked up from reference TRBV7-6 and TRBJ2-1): GAGVSQSPRYKVTKRGQDVALRCDPISGHVSLYWYRQALGQGPEFLTYFNYEAQQDKSGLPNDRFSAERPEGSISTLTIQRTEQRDSAMYRCASSSGLDLLFGPGTRLTVL.

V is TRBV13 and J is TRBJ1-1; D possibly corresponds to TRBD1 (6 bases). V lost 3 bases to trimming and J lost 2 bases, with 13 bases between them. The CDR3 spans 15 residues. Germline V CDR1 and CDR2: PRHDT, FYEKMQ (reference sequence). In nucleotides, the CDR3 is TGTGCCAGCAGCTTTTTGACAGGAAGCAACACTGAAGCTTTCTTT. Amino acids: CASSFLTGSNTEAFF.

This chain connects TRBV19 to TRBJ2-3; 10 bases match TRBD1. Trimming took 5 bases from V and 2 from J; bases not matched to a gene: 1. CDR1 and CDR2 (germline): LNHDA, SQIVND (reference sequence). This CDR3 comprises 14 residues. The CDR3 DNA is TGTGCCAGTAGTGACAGGGGGCACACAGATACGCAGTATTTT. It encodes CASSDRGHTDTQYF.

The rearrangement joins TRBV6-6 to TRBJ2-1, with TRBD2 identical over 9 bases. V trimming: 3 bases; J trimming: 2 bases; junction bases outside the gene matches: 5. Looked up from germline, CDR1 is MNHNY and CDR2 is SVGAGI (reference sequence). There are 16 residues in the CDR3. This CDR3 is CASSYLREGTYNEQFF. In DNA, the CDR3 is TGTGCCAGCAGTTATTTGCGGGAGGGCACCTACAATGAGCAGTTCTTC.

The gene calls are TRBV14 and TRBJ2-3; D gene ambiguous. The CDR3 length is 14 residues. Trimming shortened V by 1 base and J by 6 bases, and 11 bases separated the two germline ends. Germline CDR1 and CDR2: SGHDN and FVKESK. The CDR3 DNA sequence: TGTGCCAGCAGCCAAGTCCCTACGACTGATACGCAGTATTTT. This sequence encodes CASSQVPTTDTQYF.

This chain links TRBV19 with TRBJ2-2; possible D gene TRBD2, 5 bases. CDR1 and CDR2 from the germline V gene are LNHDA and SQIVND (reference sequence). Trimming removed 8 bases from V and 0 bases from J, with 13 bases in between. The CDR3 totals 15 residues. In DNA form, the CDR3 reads TGTGCCAGTCTAGCCGAAGTGACGAACACCGGGGAGCTGTTTTTT. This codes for CASLAEVTNTGELFF.

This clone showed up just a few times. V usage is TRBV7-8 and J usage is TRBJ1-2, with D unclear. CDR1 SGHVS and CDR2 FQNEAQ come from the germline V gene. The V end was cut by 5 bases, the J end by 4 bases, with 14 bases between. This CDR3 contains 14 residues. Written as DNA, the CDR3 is TGTGCCAGCAGCAGTAGGGTGGGAGGCTATGGCTACACCTTC. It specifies CASSSRVGGYGYTF.

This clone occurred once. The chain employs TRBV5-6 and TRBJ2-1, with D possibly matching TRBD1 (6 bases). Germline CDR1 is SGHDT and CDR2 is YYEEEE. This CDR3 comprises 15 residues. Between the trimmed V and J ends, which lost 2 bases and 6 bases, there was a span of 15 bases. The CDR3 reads CASSFGQLGGNEQFF. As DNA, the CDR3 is TGTGCCAGCAGCTTCGGACAGCTTGGGGGCAATGAGCAGTTCTTC. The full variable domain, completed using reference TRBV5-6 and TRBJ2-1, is DAGVTQSPTHLIKTRGQQVTLRCSPKSGHDTVSWYQQALGQGPQFIFQYYEEEERQRGNFPDRFSGHQFPNYSSELNVNALLLGDSALYLCASSFGQLGGNEQFFGPGTRLTVL.

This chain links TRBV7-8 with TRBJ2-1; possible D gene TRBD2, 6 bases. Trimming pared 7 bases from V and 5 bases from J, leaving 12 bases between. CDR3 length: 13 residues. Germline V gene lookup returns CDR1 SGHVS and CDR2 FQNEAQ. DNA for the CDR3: TGTGCCAGCAATCGGCGGGGACACAATGAGCAGTTCTTC. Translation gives CASNRRGHNEQFF. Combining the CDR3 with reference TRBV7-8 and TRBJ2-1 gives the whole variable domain GAGVSQSPRYKVAKRGQDVALRCDPISGHVSLFWYQQALGQGPEFLTYFQNEAQLDKSGLPSDRFFAERPEGSVSTLKIQRTQQEDSAVYLCASNRRGHNEQFFGPGTRLTVL.

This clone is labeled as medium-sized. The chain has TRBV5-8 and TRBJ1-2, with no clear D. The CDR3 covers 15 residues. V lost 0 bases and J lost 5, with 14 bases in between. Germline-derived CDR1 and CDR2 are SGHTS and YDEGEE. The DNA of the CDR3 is TGTGCCAGCAGCTTGGTTGGCAGGAAAAGTTATGGCTACACCTTC. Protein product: CASSLVGRKSYGYTF.

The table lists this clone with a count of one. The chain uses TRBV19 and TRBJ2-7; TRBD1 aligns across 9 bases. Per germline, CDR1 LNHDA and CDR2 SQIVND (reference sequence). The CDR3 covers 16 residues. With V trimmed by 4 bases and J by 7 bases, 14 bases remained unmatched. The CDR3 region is CASSNRDRAHLREQYF. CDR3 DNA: TGTGCCAGTAGTAATCGGGACAGGGCCCATTTACGGGAGCAGTACTTC.

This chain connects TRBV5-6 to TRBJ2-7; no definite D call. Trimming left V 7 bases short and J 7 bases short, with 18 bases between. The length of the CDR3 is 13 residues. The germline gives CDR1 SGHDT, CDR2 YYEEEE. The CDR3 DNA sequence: TGTGCCAGCGCTCGGAGCCCTATTTGGGAGCAGTACTTC. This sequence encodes CASARSPIWEQYF.

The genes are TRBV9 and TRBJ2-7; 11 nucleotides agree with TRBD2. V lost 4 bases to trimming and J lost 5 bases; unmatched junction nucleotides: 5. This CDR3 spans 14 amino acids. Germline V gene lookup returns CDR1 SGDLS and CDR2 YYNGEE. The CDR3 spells CASSSSGGTHEQYF. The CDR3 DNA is TGTGCCAGCAGCTCTAGCGGGGGGACCCACGAGCAGTACTTC. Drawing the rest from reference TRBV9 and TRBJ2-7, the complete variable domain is DSGVTQTPKHLITATGQRVTLRCSPRSGDLSVYWYQQSLDQGLQFLIQYYNGEERAKGNILERFSAQQFPDLHSELNLSSLELGDSALYFCASSSSGGTHEQYFGPGTRLTVT.

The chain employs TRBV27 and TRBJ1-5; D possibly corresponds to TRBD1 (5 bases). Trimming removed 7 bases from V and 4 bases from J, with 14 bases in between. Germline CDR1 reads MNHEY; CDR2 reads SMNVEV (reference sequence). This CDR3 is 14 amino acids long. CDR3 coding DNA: TGTGCCAGCACTCCCAGGGTAGGGAATCAGCCCCAGCATTTT. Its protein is CASTPRVGNQPQHF.

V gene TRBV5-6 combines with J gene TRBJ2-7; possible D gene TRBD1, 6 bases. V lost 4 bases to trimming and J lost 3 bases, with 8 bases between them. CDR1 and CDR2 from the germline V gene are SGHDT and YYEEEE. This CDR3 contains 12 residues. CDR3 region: CASSRTDYEQYF. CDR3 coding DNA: TGTGCCAGCAGCCGGACAGACTACGAGCAGTACTTC.

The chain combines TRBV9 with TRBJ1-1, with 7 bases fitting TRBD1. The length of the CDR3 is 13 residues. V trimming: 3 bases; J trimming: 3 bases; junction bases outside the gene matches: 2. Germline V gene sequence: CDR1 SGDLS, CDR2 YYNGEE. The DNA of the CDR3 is TGTGCCAGCAGCGGACAGGGCTACACTGAAGCTTTCTTT. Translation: CASSGQGYTEAFF.

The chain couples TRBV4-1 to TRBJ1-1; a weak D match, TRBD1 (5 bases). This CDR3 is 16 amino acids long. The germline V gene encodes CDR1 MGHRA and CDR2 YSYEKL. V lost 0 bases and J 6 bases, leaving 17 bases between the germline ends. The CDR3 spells CASSQDLVRVGPEAFF. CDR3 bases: TGCGCCAGCAGCCAAGATTTGGTCAGGGTCGGCCCTGAAGCTTTCTTT.

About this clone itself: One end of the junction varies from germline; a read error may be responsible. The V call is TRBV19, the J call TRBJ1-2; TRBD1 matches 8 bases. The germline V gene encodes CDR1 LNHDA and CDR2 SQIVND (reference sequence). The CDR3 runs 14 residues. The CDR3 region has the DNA TGTGCCAGTAGTATAACGCAGGGGGCGAATGGCCACACCTTC. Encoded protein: CASSITQGANGHTF. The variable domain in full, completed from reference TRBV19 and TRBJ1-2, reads DGGITQSPKYLFRKEGQNVTLSCEQNLNHDAMYWYRQDPGQGLRLIYYSQIVNDFQKGDIAEGYSVSREKKESFPLTVTSAQKNPTAFYLCASSITQGANGHTFGSGTRLTVV.

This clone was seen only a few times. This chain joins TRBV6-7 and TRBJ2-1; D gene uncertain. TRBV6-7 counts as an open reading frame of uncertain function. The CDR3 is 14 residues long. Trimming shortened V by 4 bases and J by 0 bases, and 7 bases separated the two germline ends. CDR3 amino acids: CASSSPCSYNEQFF. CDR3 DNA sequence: TGTGCCAGCAGTTCCCCCTGCTCCTACAATGAGCAGTTCTTC.

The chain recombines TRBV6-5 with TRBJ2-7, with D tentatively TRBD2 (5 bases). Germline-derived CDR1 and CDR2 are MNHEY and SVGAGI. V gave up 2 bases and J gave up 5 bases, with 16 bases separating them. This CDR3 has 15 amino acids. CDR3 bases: TGTGCCAGCAGTTACGTAGGGAGTGGGTGGAACGAGCAGTACTTC. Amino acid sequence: CASSYVGSGWNEQYF.

The CDR3 here is CASTVQETQYF. The DNA of the CDR3 is TGTGCCAGCACCGTCCAAGAGACCCAGTACTTC. The chain has TRBV2 and TRBJ2-5; D remains unclear. Germline values: CDR1 SNHLY, CDR2 FYNNEI. This CDR3 has 11 residues. The V end lost 7 bases, the J end lost 1 base, and 4 bases lay between the germline ends.

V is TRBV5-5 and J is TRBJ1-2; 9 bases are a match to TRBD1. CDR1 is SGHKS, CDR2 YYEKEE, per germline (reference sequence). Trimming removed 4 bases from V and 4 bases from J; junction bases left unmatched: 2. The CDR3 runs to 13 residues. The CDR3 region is CASSDRGGYGYTF. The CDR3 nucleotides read TGTGCCAGCAGCGACAGGGGGGGCTATGGCTACACCTTC.

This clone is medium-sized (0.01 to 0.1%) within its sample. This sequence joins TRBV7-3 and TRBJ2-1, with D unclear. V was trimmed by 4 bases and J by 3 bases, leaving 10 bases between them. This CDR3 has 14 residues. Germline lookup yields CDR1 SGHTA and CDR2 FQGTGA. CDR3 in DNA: TGTGCCAGCAGCTCCTTGACGGACTACAATGAGCAGTTCTTC. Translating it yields CASSSLTDYNEQFF.

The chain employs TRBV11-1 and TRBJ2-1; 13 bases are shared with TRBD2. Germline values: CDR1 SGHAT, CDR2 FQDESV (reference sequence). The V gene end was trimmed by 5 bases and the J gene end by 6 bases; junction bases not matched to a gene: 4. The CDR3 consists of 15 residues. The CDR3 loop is CASSPGLAGTNEQFF. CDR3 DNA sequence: TGTGCCAGCAGCCCGGGACTAGCGGGAACCAATGAGCAGTTCTTC.

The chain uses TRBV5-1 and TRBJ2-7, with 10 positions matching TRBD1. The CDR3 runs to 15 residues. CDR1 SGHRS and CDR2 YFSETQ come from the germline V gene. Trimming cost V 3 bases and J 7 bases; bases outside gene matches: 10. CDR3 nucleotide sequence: TGCGCCAGCAGCTCTAATCGACAGGGGGCGGGTGAGCAGTACTTC. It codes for CASSSNRQGAGEQYF. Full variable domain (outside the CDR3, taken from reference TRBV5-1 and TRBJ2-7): KAGVTQTPRYLIKTRGQQVTLSCSPISGHRSVSWYQQTPGQGLQFLFEYFSETQRNKGNFPGRFSGRQFSNSRSEMNVSTLELGDSALYLCASSSNRQGAGEQYFGPGTRLTVT.

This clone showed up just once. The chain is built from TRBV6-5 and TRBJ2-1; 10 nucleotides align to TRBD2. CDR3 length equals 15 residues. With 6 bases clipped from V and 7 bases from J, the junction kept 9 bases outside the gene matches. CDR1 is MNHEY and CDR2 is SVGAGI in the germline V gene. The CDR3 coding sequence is TGTGCCAGCAGCGCCCTAGCGGGAGTAGAGAATGAGCAGTTCTTC. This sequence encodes CASSALAGVENEQFF.